This T cell receptor (beta chain) comes out of a study of low-dose radiotherapy and immunotherapy resistance in tumors (dated 2022 in TCRdb). In terms of the full investigation: In Cohort 1, 0.5 Gy per fraction was delivered every 2 weeks, and a total PTV dose of 6.5 Gy was prescribed. The translational analysis covered eight patients: three from the first dose cohort and the first five from the second dose cohort. Intravenous cyclophosphamide at 200 mg/m2 was administered every two weeks, one day ahead of each radiation and immunotherapy administration. Patients in Cohort 2 were given 1 Gy per fraction every two weeks, for a total of 13 Gy across 26 weeks. Aspirin 300 mg was taken orally once daily by patients for four cycles, starting on cycle 1 day 1. Patients were given nivolumab as a 240 mg flat dose every two weeks and ipilimumab at 1 mg/kg every six weeks, with both drugs delivered intravenously. Randomization of trial participants into treatment groups was not performed.

The time point label, read with the paper, signifies: before trial treatment. Donors were enrolled in RACIN, a single-arm phase I dose-escalation trial in which nivolumab, ipilimumab, aspirin, low-dose cyclophosphamide and low-dose radiotherapy were combined. Patients with advanced, TIL-negative solid tumors were considered eligible. Relative to germline, V is missing 6 bases and J is missing 3 bases, with 10 bases of the junction outside any gene match. The CDR3 contains 16 residues, cysteine and phenylalanine counted. Only the CDR3 DNA stays, 48 bases, in frame from base 1. CDR1 and CDR2 are read off the germline V gene (reference sequence) as SEHNR and FQNEAQ. The reads were generated on an Illumina HiSeq 2500. First-strand cDNA was synthesized using Superscript III and a set of TRAV- and TRBV-specific primers, so that both TCRalpha and TCRbeta chains were covered. TCRs were amplified for 20 PCR cycles with Phusion, using a constant-region primer paired with the adapter attached to the V primers. The isolated mRNA was amplified using the MessageAmp II aRNA Amplification Kit, with in vitro transcription performed for about 16 hours at 37 degrees C. The Dynabeads mRNA DIRECT Purification Kit was used to isolate mRNA for TCR sequencing. Indexed Illumina adapters were added in a second approximately 25-cycle Phusion PCR, and the resulting products were purified with AMPure XP beads. In the authors' own workflow: Using custom Perl scripts, TCR sequences that encoded the same protein were pooled, out-of-frame sequences were dropped, and the abundance of each clonotype was calculated. TCR sequences supported by only a single read were excluded from analysis. Repertoire metrics included Shannon entropy, Gini index, clonality, richness, and frequency of TCRs shared between repertoires. In TCRdb, the public reads were trimmed at Q25 with fastp and aligned with MiXCR, with productive beta chains retained. Entries are consolidated by CDR3 protein sequence, retaining the most common genes and DNA. The V and J calls here are based on TCRdb, not the publication. The sample table shows tens of thousands of distinct CDR3 sequences, and roughly a sixth are seen once. 2.8% of the sample rests with the top ten.

This clonotype has a count of ten or more. There is no known antigen for this receptor. No much larger clonotype is one base removed from it; base qualities were not supplied. This sequence originates from a male donor with prostate cancer. Here the chain combines TRBV7-9 and TRBJ2-3, and TRBD1 aligns with 9 junction nucleotides. Sample: PBMCs, taken before treatment. The CDR3 region: CASRTNRGRLTDTQYF. The nucleotide sequence reads TGTGCCAGCAGAACTAACAGGGGGCGCCTTACAGATACGCAGTATTTT.